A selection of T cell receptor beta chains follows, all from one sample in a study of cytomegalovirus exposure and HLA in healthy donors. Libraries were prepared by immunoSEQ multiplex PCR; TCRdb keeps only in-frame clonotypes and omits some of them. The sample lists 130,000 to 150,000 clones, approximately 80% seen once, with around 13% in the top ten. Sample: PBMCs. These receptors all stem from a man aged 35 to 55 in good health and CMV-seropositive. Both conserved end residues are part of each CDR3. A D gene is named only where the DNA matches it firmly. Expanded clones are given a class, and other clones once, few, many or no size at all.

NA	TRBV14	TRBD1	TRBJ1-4	CASSQVGQRGEKLFF	TGTGCCAGCAGCCAAGTGGGACAGCGCGGCGAAAAACTGTTTTTT
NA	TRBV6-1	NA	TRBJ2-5	CASSLGLAEETQYF	TGTGCCAGCAGTCTCGGACTGGCCGAAGAGACCCAGTACTTC
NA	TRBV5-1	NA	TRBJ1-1	CASSSGVRNTEAFF	TGCGCCAGCAGCTCGGGGGTCAGGAACACTGAAGCTTTCTTT
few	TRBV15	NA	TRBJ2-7	CATSIGITYEQYF	TGTGCCACCAGCATCGGGATTACCTACGAGCAGTACTTC
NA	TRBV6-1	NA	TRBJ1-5	CASTIRGSQPQHF	TGTGCCAGCACAATACGGGGGAGTCAGCCCCAGCATTTT
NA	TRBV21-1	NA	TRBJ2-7	CASSRWDTRSYEQYF	TGTGCCAGCAGCCGGTGGGACACCCGTTCCTACGAGCAGTACTTC
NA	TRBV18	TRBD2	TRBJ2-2	CASSPLQGTKNTGELFF	TGTGCCAGCTCACCTCTCCAAGGGACTAAAAACACCGGGGAGCTGTTTTTT
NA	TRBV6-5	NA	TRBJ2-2	CASRHPSGELFF	TGTGCCAGCAGACACCCGTCCGGGGAGCTGTTTTTT
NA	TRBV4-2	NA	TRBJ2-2	CASSQDQAGNTGELFF	TGTGCCAGCAGCCAAGATCAAGCAGGGAACACCGGGGAGCTGTTTTTT
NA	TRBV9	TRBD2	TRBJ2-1	CASSTRRSGRAGLPYNEQFF	TGTGCCAGCAGCACCCGTAGGAGCGGGAGGGCCGGTTTGCCCTACAATGAGCAGTTCTTC
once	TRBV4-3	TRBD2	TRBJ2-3	CASSQDEGLGADTQYF	TGCGCCAGCAGCCAAGATGAAGGACTAGGTGCAGATACGCAGTATTTT
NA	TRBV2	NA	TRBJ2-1	CASSEMRKNEQFF	TGTGCCAGCAGTGAAATGAGGAAGAATGAGCAGTTCTTC
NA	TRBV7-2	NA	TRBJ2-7	CASSPSGLTYEQYF	TGTGCCAGCAGCCCCTCGGGGTTGACCTACGAGCAGTACTTC
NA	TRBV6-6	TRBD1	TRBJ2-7	CASSTDRVTGEQYF	TGTGCCAGCAGTACGGACAGGGTGACGGGAGAGCAGTACTTC
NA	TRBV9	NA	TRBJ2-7	CASSASPGDHEQYF	TGTGCCAGCAGCGCCAGCCCAGGGGACCACGAGCAGTACTTC
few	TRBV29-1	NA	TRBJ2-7	CSVQQGTSSYEQYF	TGCAGCGTTCAACAGGGTACTAGCTCCTACGAGCAGTACTTC
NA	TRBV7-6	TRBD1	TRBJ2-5	CASSRQGIETQYF	TGTGCCAGCAGCCGACAGGGTATAGAGACCCAGTACTTC
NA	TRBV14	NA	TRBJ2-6	CASSRGDRTPGANGLTF	TGTGCCAGCAGCCGGGGGGACAGAACCCCTGGGGCCAACGGCCTGACTTTC
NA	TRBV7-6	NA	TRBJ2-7	CASSSLMEGPYEQYF	TGTGCCAGCAGCTCCCTTATGGAGGGGCCCTACGAGCAGTACTTC
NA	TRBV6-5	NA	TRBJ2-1	CASSYSKGNNEQFF	TGTGCCAGCAGTTACTCGAAGGGGAACAATGAGCAGTTCTTC
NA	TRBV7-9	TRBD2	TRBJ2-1	CASSLAAGGSLDEQFF	TGTGCCAGCAGCTTAGCGGCGGGAGGGTCTTTGGATGAGCAGTTCTTC
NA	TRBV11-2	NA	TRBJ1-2	CASSQNSGGSYGYTF	TGTGCCAGCAGCCAAAATTCCGGGGGGAGCTATGGCTACACCTTC
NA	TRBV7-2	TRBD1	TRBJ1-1	CASRSQGAEAFF	TGTGCCAGCAGATCACAGGGGGCTGAAGCTTTCTTT
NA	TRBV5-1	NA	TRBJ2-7	CASSLGKGYEQYF	TGCGCCAGCAGCTTGGGGAAGGGGTACGAGCAGTACTTC
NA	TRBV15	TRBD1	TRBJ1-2	CATSEGQGYGYTF	TGTGCCACCAGCGAGGGACAGGGCTATGGCTACACCTTC
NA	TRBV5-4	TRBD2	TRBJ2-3	CASSLDLAGNTDTQYF	TGTGCCAGCAGCTTGGATCTAGCGGGCAACACAGATACGCAGTATTTT
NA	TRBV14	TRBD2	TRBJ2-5	CASSPGLAGGRQETQYF	TGTGCCAGCAGCCCGGGACTAGCGGGAGGGAGGCAAGAGACCCAGTACTTC
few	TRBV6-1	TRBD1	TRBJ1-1	CASSAGGALTEAFF	TGTGCCAGCAGTGCAGGGGGCGCTTTAACTGAAGCTTTCTTT
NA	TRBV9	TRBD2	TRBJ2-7	CASSVGGRAVEQYF	TGTGCCAGCAGCGTAGGAGGGAGGGCGGTGGAGCAGTACTTC
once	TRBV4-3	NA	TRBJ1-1	CASSQRQYTEAFF	TGCGCCAGCAGCCAGAGACAGTACACTGAAGCTTTCTTT